This T cell receptor (beta chain) was retrieved from a study of blood T cell repertoires in COVID-19. Across the whole study: From the United States, Italy and Spain came samples of acute and convalescent COVID-19. The cDNA or gDNA used as material had been derived from T cells, B-cell-depleted T cells, or PBMCs.

CDR3 length: 18 amino acids. Per germline, CDR1 LGHNA and CDR2 YNFKEQ. Losses at the gene ends were 0 bases for V and 0 bases for J; bases not matched to a gene: 7. Original data processing: It was from reference gene primer amplification that nucleated cell counts were estimated. Method: immunoSEQ multiplex PCR; TCRdb's copy keeps in-frame clones and lacks some. For V, J and clone size, that table is used; D and trimming come from the DNA. The data show around 100,000 clones, approximately 90% seen once. V usage is TRBV4-2 and J usage is TRBJ1-2; 10 bases are a match to TRBD1. The material sequenced was peripheral blood. The TCR originated in a woman in her forties or fifties with acute or convalescent COVID-19. The CDR3 nucleotides read TGTGCCAGCAGCCAAGACCTGGACAGGGGGTTTACTAACTATGGCTACACCTTC. Translated: CASSQDLDRGFTNYGYTF.